The 25 T cell receptor beta chains below all came from one sample that was sequenced in a study of cytomegalovirus exposure and HLA in healthy donors. PCR involved 60 Vbeta and 13 Jbeta primers. Profiled with immunoSEQ multiplex PCR; TCRdb holds only in-frame clones, not every one. Among 100,000 to 150,000 clones listed, roughly four fifths were seen once. Sequencing was done on a sample of PBMCs. Every receptor here comes from a woman aged 50 to 60 in good health and CMV-seronegative.

Only a few counts were recorded for this clone. V is TRBV7-2 and J is TRBJ2-1, with D perhaps matching TRBD2 (6 bases). Trimming took 1 base from V and 9 from J, leaving 16 bases between them. This CDR3 comprises 15 residues. Germline CDR1 and CDR2: SGHTA and FQGNSA. This CDR3 is CASSLVRETAGEQFF. The CDR3 coding sequence is TGTGCCAGCAGCTTAGTTCGGGAGACAGCGGGTGAGCAGTTCTTC. The full variable domain, completed using reference TRBV7-2 and TRBJ2-1, is GAGVSQSPSNKVTEKGKDVELRCDPISGHTALYWYRQSLGQGLEFLIYFQGNSAPDKSGLPSDRFSAERTGGSVSTLTIQRTQQEDSAVYLCASSLVRETAGEQFFGPGTRLTVL.

The rearrangement joins TRBV7-9 to TRBJ2-2; tentatively, D is TRBD2 (6 bases). Germline values: CDR1 SEHNR, CDR2 FQNEAQ (reference sequence). The CDR3 totals 15 residues. Trimming took 4 bases from V and 4 from J, leaving 13 bases between them. The DNA of the CDR3 is TGTGCCAGCAGCTCAGGAGGGGTGGTCACCGGGGAGCTGTTTTTT. Translating gives CASSSGGVVTGELFF.

This clone was seen a handful of times. CDR3 in amino acids: CASRKGRLSGELFF. CDR3 DNA: TGTGCCAGCAGGAAGGGGCGGCTATCCGGGGAGCTGTTTTTT. The chain is built from TRBV6-5 and TRBJ2-2, with TRBD1 as a possible D gene (5 bases). V shed 6 bases and J shed 6 bases, with 14 bases lying between them. The CDR3 has 14 amino acids. CDR1 and CDR2 from the germline V gene are MNHEY and SVGAGI.

This clone was recorded once. This chain uses TRBV4-3 with TRBJ2-1; 7 nucleotides line up with TRBD2. J gave up 8 bases and V 3 bases, and 16 bases lay outside the gene matches. Per the germline V gene, CDR1 is LGHNA and CDR2 is YSLEER. The CDR3 sequence is 17 residues long. This CDR3 reads CASSHARGLVGRDEQFF. In nucleotides, the CDR3 is TGCGCCAGCAGCCATGCCAGAGGACTAGTGGGTCGGGATGAGCAGTTCTTC.

V is TRBV18 and J is TRBJ1-1; TRBD1 matches 8 bases. Losses at the gene ends were 3 bases for V and 2 bases for J; bases not matched to a gene: 5. The germline V gene has CDR1 KGHSH and CDR2 LQKENI. The CDR3 spans 15 residues. The chain's CDR3 is CASSPGQGANTEAFF. The CDR3 coding sequence is TGTGCCAGCTCACCTGGACAGGGCGCTAACACTGAAGCTTTCTTT.

The J gene is TRBJ2-1, the V gene TRBV7-3; 9 positions match TRBD1. This CDR3 is built from 16 residues. V lost 5 bases to trimming and J lost 10 bases; unmatched junction nucleotides: 15. Germline lookup yields CDR1 SGHTA and CDR2 FQGTGA. CDR3 amino acids: CASSPRGGQGVREQFF. The CDR3, as DNA: TGTGCCAGCAGCCCAAGGGGGGGACAGGGTGTTCGGGAGCAGTTCTTC.

This rearrangement joins TRBV7-9 to TRBJ1-2, with D possibly matching TRBD1 (5 bases). V was pared by 5 bases and J by 2 bases, with 15 bases between. There are 15 residues in the CDR3. Germline V CDR1 and CDR2: SEHNR, FQNEAQ (reference sequence). DNA of the CDR3: TGTGCCAGCAGCCAAACGACAGAAATCAACTATGGCTACACCTTC. Protein product: CASSQTTEINYGYTF.

The J gene is TRBJ2-7, the V gene TRBV28; 10 bases map to TRBD2. This CDR3 spans 15 amino acids. Germline assignment: CDR1 MDHEN and CDR2 SYDVKM. The junction had 6 bases not matched to a gene; V was cut back by 3 bases and J by 4 bases. CDR3 in amino acids: CASSFSSGRGYEQYF. CDR3 DNA sequence: TGTGCCAGCAGTTTCTCTAGCGGGAGAGGTTACGAGCAGTACTTC.

The chain has TRBV7-2 and TRBJ1-1; D ambiguous. There are 14 residues in the CDR3. V shed 2 bases and J shed 1 base, with 8 bases lying between them. The V gene's germline CDR1 is SGHTA and CDR2 FQGNSA. The CDR3 DNA is TGTGCCAGCAGCTTACAGGCGAAGAACACTGAAGCTTTCTTT. Residues: CASSLQAKNTEAFF.

This chain links TRBV9 with TRBJ2-2, with a tentative D call TRBD1 (6 bases). This CDR3 spans 15 amino acids. The V end lost 5 bases, the J end lost 0 bases, and 11 bases lay between the germline ends. Per the germline V gene, CDR1 is SGDLS and CDR2 is YYNGEE. CDR3 DNA: TGTGCCAGCAGAGCCGGGACAACGAACACCGGGGAGCTGTTTTTT. This codes for CASRAGTTNTGELFF.

J is TRBJ2-7 and V is TRBV4-2; TRBD2 matches at 11 bases. The V and J ends lost 3 bases and 2 bases, in that order; junction bases with no gene match: 3. Per germline, CDR1 LGHNA and CDR2 YNFKEQ. The CDR3 sequence is 15 residues long. The CDR3 loop reads CASSQGTSGAYEQYF. The CDR3 DNA reads TGTGCCAGCAGCCAGGGGACTAGCGGCGCCTACGAGCAGTACTTC.

The chain is built from TRBV25-1 and TRBJ2-5; the D gene is possibly TRBD2 (5 bases). CDR1 is MGHDK and CDR2 is SYGVNS in the germline V gene. V was cut by 8 bases and J by 2 bases, with 12 bases left in between. The CDR3 covers 13 residues. The DNA of the CDR3 is TGTGCCAGCTCGGAGGCCCCTCAAGAGACCCAGTACTTC. It specifies CASSEAPQETQYF.

This rearrangement joins TRBV5-4 to TRBJ2-1; 11 bases fit TRBD2. V trimming: 7 bases; J trimming: 9 bases; junction bases outside the gene matches: 15. The CDR3 runs to 16 residues. CDR1 SGHNT and CDR2 YYREEE come from the germline V gene (reference sequence). In DNA form, the CDR3 reads TGTGCCAGCCGCAGCCCAACACTAGCGGGAGAGGGTGAGCAGTTCTTC. Its protein is CASRSPTLAGEGEQFF. The whole variable domain, remainder taken from reference TRBV5-4 and TRBJ2-1, is ETGVTQSPTHLIKTRGQQVTLRCSSQSGHNTVSWYQQALGQGPQFIFQYYREEENGRGNFPPRFSGLQFPNYSSELNVNALELDDSALYLCASRSPTLAGEGEQFFGPGTRLTVL.

Only one count was recorded for this clone. This chain connects TRBV6-1 to TRBJ2-2; 9 bases match TRBD1. The germline V gene encodes CDR1 MNHNS and CDR2 SASEGT. V shed 6 bases and J 3 bases; nucleotides not matched to a gene: 2. CDR3 length: 14 residues. The CDR3 region has the DNA TGTGCCAGCAGCCGGACAGGGGACACCGGGGAGCTGTTTTTT. Translation gives CASSRTGDTGELFF.

This clone was recorded a few times. This chain connects TRBV4-3 to TRBJ2-7, with TRBD1 matching 10 bases. This CDR3 spans 15 amino acids. V shed 2 bases and J 4 bases; nucleotides not matched to a gene: 5. Germline V lookup: CDR1 LGHNA, CDR2 YSLEER. CDR3 residues: CASSQTRDRGYEQYF. The CDR3 bases are TGCGCCAGCAGCCAAACCCGGGACAGGGGTTACGAGCAGTACTTC.

The sample holds one count of this clone. This chain links TRBV10-3 with TRBJ2-2, with 9 positions matching TRBD1. The CDR3 spans 17 residues. The V and J ends lost 1 base and 6 bases, in that order; junction bases with no gene match: 9. In germline, CDR1 is ENHRY, CDR2 SYGVKD. The CDR3 reads CAISEFSPGQGSGELFF. In DNA form, the CDR3 reads TGTGCCATCAGTGAGTTTTCTCCGGGACAGGGATCCGGGGAGCTGTTTTTT.

Here the CDR3 DNA reads TGTGCCAGCAGCTTGCTTGGACAGGGGACGAACTATGGCTACACCTTC. Its translation is CASSLLGQGTNYGYTF. The rearrangement joins TRBV5-6 to TRBJ1-2; 9 nucleotides line up with TRBD1. The CDR3 has 16 amino acids. The germline V gene encodes CDR1 SGHDT and CDR2 YYEEEE. With V trimmed by 1 base and J by 2 bases, 6 bases remained unmatched.

The V gene is TRBV9, the J gene TRBJ1-2; 7 bases are shared with TRBD1. J was trimmed by 3 bases and V by 3 bases; bases with no gene match: 5. The length of the CDR3 is 14 residues. Germline lookup yields CDR1 SGDLS and CDR2 YYNGEE. The CDR3 coding sequence is TGTGCCAGCAGCGCAAGACAGGGAGACTATGGCTACACCTTC. It specifies CASSARQGDYGYTF.

This clone was picked up one time. The chain recombines TRBV19 with TRBJ2-7; 7 nucleotides align to TRBD2. This CDR3 spans 15 amino acids. Germline CDR1 is LNHDA and CDR2 is SQIVND (reference sequence). After removal of 0 bases from V and 2 bases from J, the junction contained 4 bases not matched to a gene. The CDR3 is CASSIEGGRPYEQYF. CDR3 nucleotide sequence: TGTGCCAGTAGTATAGAGGGAGGGCGACCCTACGAGCAGTACTTC.

The chain joins TRBV7-9 to TRBJ1-2; D might be TRBD1 (6 bases). The CDR3 has 15 amino acids. Germline CDR1 SEHNR, CDR2 FQNEAQ (reference sequence). The ends were cut back, 7 bases at V and 0 bases at J, with 15 bases in the middle. CDR3 nucleotide sequence: TGTGCCAGCACCCCTGGGGGCCCGGCTAACTATGGCTACACCTTC. Residues: CASTPGGPANYGYTF.

This sequence joins TRBV7-9 and TRBJ1-1; 7 bases map to TRBD1. This CDR3 comprises 15 residues. CDR1 and CDR2 (germline): SEHNR, FQNEAQ (reference sequence). V gave up 4 bases and J gave up 1 base; unmatched junction bases: 6. For the CDR3, the DNA is TGTGCCAGCAGCTCACCGTGGACAGGGAACACTGAAGCTTTCTTT. It yields the protein CASSSPWTGNTEAFF.

This chain joins TRBV29-1 and TRBJ2-5, with 8 bases that match TRBD1. The J call could be wrong; TRBJ2-7 is a better fit for the DNA end. The CDR3 totals 15 residues. Per germline, CDR1 SQVTM and CDR2 ANQGSEA. CDR3: CSVEGVRGHLYEQYF. CDR3 bases: TGCAGCGTTGAAGGGGTCAGGGGGCACTTATACGAGCAGTACTTC.

The chain carries TRBV4-3 and TRBJ2-3; weak D call: TRBD2 (5 bases). The CDR3 is 18 residues long. V was shortened by 1 base and J by 2 bases, with 19 bases between the two germline ends. Germline-derived CDR1 and CDR2 are LGHNA and YSLEER. CDR3: CASSQGFSEAPLTDTQYF. CDR3 nucleotides: TGCGCCAGCAGCCAAGGGTTTTCGGAGGCGCCCCTCACAGATACGCAGTATTTT.

The chain combines TRBV5-1 with TRBJ2-5; D uncertain. Trimming stripped 0 bases from V and 4 bases from J, with 7 bases between. Germline-derived CDR1 and CDR2 are SGHRS and YFSETQ. The length of the CDR3 is 13 residues. The CDR3 DNA is TGCGCCAGCAGCTTGGAGGCAGGAGAGACCCAGTACTTC. Its protein is CASSLEAGETQYF.

The V gene is TRBV4-2, the J gene TRBJ2-4; perhaps TRBD2 as D (6 bases). The CDR3 runs to 17 residues. Germline V gene sequence: CDR1 LGHNA, CDR2 YNFKEQ. Trimming pared 2 bases from V and 8 bases from J, leaving 22 bases between. The CDR3 DNA sequence: TGTGCCAGCAGCCAAAGTAGCCGGGGGAGAGGCGTATACATTCAGTACTTC. It is translated as CASSQSSRGRGVYIQYF.